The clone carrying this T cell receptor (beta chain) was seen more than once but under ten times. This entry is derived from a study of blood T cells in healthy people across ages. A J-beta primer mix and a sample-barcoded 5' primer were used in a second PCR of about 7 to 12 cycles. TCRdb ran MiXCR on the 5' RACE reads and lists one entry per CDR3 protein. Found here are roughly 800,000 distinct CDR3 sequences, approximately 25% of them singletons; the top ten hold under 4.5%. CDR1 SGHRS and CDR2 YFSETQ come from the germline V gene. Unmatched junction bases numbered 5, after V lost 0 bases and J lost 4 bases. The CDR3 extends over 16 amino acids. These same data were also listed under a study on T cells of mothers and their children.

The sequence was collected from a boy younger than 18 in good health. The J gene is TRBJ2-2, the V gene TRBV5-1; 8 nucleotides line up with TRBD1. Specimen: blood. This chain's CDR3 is CASSLDGQGVTGELFF. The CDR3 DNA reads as TGCGCCAGCAGCTTGGATGGACAGGGTGTCACCGGGGAGCTGTTTTTT.